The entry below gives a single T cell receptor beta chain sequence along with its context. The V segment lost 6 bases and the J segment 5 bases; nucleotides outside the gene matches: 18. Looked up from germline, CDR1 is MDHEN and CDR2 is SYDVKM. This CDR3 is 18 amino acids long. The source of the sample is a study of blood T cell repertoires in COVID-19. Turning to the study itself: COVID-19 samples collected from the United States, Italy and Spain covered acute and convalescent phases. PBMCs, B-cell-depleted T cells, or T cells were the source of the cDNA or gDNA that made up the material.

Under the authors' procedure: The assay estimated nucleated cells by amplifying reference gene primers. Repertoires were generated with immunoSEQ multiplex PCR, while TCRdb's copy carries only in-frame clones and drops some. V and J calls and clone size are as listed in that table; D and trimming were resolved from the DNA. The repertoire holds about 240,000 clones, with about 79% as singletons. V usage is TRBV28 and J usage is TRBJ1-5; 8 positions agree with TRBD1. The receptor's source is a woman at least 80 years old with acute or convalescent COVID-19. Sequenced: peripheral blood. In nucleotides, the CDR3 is TGTGCCAGCAGCTCAGTTGGATTTTGGGGACAGGATTATCAGCCCCAGCATTTT. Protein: CASSSVGFWGQDYQPQHF.